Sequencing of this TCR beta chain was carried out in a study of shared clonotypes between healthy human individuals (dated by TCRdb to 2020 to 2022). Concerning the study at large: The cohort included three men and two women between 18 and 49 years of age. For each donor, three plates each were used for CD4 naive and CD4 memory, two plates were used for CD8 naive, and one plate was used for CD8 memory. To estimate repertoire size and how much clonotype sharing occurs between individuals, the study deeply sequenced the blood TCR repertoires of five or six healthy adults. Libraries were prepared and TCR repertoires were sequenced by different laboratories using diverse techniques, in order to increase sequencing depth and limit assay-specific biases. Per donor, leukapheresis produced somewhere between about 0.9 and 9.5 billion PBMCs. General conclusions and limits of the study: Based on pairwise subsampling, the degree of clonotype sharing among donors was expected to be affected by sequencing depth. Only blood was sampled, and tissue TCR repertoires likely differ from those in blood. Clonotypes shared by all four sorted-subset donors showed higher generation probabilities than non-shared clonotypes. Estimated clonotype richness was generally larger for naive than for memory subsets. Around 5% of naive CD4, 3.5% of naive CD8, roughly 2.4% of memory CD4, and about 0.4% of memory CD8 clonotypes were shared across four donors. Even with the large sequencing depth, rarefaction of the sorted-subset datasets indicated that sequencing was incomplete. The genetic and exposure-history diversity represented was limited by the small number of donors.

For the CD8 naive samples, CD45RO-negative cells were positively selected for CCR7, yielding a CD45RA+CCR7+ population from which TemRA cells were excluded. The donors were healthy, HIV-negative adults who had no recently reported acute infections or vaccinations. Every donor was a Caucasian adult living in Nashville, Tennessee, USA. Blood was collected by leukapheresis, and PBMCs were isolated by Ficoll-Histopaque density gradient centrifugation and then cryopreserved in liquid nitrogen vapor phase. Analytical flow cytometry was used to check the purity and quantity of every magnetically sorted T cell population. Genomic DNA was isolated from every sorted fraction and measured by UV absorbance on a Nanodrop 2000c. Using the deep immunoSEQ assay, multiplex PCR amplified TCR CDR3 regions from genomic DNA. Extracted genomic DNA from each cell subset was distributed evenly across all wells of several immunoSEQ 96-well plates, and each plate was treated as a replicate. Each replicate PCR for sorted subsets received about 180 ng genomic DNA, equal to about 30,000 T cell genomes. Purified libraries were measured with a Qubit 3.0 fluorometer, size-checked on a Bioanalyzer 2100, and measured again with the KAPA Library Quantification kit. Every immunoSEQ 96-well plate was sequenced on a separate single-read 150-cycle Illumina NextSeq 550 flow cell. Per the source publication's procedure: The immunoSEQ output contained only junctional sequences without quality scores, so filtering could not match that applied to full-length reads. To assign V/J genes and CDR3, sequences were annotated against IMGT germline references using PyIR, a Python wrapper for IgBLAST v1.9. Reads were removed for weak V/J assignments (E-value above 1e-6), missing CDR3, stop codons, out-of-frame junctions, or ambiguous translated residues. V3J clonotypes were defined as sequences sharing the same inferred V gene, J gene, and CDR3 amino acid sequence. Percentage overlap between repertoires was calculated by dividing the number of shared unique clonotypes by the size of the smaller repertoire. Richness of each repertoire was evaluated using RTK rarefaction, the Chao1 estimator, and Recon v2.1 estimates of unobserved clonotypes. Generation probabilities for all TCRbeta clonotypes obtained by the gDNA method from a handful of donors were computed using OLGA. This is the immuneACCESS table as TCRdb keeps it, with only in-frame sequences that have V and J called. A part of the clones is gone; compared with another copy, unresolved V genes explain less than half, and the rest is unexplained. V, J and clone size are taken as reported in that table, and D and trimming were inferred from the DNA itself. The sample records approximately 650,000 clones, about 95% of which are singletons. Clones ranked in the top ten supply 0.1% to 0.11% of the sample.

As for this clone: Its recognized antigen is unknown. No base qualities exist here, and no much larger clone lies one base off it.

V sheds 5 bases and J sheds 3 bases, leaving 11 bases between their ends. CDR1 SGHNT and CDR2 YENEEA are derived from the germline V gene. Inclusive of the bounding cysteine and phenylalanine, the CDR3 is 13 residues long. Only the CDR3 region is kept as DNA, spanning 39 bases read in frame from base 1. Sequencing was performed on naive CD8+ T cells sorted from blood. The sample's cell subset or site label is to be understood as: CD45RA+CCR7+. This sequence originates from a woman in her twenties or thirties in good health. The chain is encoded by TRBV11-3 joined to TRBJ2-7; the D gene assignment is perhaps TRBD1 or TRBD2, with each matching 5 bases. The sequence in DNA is TGTGCCAGCAGCCAGGGACCGATCTACGAGCAGTACTTC. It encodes CASSQGPIYEQYF.